This entry concerns a single T cell receptor beta chain. Its antigen is unknown. The sample originates from a study of type 1 regulatory T cells. Across the study: T-allo10 is an in vitro-generated, Tr1-enriched CD4 T cell product specific for alloantigen.

MiXCR, run by TCRdb on the reads, gives a single entry per CDR3 protein. The data show about 65,000 distinct CDR3 sequences, about 50% seen once. The CDR3 spans 13 residues. With 4 bases clipped from V and 5 bases from J, the junction kept 2 bases outside the gene matches. CDR1 SGHNT and CDR2 YYREEE come from the germline V gene (reference sequence). The gene calls are TRBV5-4 and TRBJ1-4; TRBD1 matches at 7 bases. The TCR originated in a human donor in good health. Sequencing input: cultured non-Tr1 T cells, either the whole culture or a sorted T cell fraction (not recorded which). For the CDR3, the DNA is TGTGCCAGCAGCAAGGGACAGAATGAAAAACTGTTTTTT. Translating gives CASSKGQNEKLFF.